The sequence of this TCR beta chain was determined in a study of T-cell reconstitution after alpha-beta-depleted transplantation in children. CDR3 length: 15 amino acids. V dropped 0 bases and J dropped 4 bases, with 12 bases sitting between them. Germline V CDR1 and CDR2: SGHRS, YFSETQ. Researchers prepared the TCRbeta library using unique molecular identifiers, the study reports. In TCRdb, the PCR reads were re-called with MiXCR into one record per CDR3 protein. The sample consists of roughly 610,000 distinct CDR3 sequences, about 10% of them appearing once. At least ten counts were recorded for this clonotype.

This chain connects TRBV5-1 to TRBJ2-3; TRBD1 or TRBD2 may be the D gene (5 bases each). The source of this sequence is a human donor who donated a stem cell graft to a child with acute myeloid leukemia. The sample consisted of PBMCs from the stem cell graft donor, taken from the stem cell graft. Here the CDR3 DNA reads TGCGCCAGCAGCTTGGCTGGGACCTCCCCAGATACGCAGTATTTT. Translation gives CASSLAGTSPDTQYF.